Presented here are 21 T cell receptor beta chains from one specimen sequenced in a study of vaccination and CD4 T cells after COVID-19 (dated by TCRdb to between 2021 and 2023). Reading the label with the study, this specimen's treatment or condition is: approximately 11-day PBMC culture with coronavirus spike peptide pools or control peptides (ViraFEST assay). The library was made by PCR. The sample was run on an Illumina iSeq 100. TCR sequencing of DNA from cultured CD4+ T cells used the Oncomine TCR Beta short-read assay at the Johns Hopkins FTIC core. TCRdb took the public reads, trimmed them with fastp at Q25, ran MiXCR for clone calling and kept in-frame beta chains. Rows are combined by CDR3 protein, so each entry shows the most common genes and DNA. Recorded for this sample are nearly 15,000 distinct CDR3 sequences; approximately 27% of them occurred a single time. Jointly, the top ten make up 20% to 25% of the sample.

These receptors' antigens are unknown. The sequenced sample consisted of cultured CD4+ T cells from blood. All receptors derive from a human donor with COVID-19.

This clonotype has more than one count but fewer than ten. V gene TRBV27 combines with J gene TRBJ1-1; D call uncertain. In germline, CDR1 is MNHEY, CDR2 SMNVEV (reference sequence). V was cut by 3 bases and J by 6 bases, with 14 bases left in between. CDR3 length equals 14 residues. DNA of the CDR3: TGTGCCAGCAGTTTGGGTGGGCGGAAGGCTGAAGCTTTCTTT. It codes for CASSLGGRKAEAFF.

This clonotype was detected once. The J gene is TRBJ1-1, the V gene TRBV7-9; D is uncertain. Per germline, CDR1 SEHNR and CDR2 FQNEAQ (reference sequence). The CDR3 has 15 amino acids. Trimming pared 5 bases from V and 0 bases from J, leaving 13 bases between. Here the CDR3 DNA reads TGTGCCAGCAGCCCCCGGGGTAAAATGAACACTGAAGCTTTCTTT. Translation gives CASSPRGKMNTEAFF.

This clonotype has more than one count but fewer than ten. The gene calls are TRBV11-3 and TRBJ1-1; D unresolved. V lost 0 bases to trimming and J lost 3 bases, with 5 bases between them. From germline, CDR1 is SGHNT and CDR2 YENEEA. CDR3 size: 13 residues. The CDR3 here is CASSLESYTEAFF. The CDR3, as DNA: TGTGCCAGCAGCTTAGAGTCCTACACTGAAGCTTTCTTT.

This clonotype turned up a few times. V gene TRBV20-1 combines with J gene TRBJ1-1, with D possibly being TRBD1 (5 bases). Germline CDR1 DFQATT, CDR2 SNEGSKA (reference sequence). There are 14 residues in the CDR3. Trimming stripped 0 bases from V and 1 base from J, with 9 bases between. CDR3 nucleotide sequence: TGCAGTGCTAGAGATCCTAGGGGGAACACTGAAGCTTTCTTT. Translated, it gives CSARDPRGNTEAFF.

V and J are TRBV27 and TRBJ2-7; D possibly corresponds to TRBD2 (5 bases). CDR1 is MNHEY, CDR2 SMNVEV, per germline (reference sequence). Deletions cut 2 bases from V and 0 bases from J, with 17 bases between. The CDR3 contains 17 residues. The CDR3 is CASSLDSGSHRSYEQYF. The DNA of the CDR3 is TGTGCCAGCAGTTTAGATTCGGGGTCCCATCGCTCCTACGAGCAGTACTTC.

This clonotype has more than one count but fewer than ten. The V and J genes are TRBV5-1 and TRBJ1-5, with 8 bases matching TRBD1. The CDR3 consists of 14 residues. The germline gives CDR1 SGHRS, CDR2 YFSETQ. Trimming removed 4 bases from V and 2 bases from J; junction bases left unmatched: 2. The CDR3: CASSLTGGNQPQHF. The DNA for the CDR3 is TGCGCCAGCAGCCTGACAGGGGGCAATCAGCCCCAGCATTTT.

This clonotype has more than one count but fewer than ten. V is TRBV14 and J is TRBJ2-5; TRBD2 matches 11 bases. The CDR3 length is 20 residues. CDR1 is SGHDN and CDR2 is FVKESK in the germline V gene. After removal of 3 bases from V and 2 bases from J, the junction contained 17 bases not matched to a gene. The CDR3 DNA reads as TGTGCCAGCAGCCATCTCCTCCCAGTAGCGGGGGGGTTTCGGCAAGAGACCCAGTACTTC. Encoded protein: CASSHLLPVAGGFRQETQYF.

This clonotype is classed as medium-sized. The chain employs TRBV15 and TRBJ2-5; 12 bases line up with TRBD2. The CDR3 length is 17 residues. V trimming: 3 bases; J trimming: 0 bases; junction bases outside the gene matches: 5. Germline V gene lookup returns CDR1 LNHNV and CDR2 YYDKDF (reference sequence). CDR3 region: CATSSGRLAGDQETQYF. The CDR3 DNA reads TGTGCCACCAGCAGTGGCCGACTAGCGGGGGACCAAGAGACCCAGTACTTC.

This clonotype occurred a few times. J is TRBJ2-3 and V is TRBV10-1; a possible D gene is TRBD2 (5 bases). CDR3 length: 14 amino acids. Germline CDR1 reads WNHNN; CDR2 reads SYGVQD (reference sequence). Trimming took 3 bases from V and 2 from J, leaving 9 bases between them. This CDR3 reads CASSEQRSTDTQYF. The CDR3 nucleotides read TGCGCCAGCAGTGAACAGCGGTCCACAGATACGCAGTATTTT.

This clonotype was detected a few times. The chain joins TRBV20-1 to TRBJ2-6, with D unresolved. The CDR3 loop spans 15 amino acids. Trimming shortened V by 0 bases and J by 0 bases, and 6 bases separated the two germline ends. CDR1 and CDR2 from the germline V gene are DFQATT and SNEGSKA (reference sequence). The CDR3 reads CSARDRGSGANVLTF. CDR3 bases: TGCAGTGCTAGAGATCGTGGCTCTGGGGCCAACGTCCTGACTTTC.

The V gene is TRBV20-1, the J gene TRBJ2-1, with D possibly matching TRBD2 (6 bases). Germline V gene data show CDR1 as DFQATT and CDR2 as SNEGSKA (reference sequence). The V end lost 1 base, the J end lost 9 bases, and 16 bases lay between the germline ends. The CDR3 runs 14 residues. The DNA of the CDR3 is TGCAGTGCTAGAGGGCGGGGCAGGGTGGGTGAGCAGTTCTTC. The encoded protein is CSARGRGRVGEQFF.

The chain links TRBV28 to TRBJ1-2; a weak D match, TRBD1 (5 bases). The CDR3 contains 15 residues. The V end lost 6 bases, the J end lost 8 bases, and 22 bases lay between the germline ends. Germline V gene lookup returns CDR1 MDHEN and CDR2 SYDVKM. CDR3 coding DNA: TGTGCCAGCAGCCCCGCGGGGGGGGGAGTGAGGGGCTACACCTTC. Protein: CASSPAGGGVRGYTF.

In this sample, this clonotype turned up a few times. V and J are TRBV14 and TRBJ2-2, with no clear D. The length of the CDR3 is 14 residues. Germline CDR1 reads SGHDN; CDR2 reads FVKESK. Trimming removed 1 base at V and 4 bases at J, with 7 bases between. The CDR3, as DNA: TGTGCCAGCAGCCAAGTTGGATTCACCGGGGAGCTGTTTTTT. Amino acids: CASSQVGFTGELFF.

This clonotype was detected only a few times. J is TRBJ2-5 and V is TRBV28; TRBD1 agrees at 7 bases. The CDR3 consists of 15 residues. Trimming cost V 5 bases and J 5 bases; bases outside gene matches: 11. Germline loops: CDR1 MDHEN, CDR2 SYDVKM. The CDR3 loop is CASSENRGDVETQYF. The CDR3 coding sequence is TGTGCCAGCAGTGAAAACAGGGGAGATGTGGAGACCCAGTACTTC.

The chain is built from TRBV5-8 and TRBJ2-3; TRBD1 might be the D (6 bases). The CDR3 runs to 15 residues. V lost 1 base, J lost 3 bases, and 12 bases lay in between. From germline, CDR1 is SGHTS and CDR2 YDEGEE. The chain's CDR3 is CASSLQQGGTDTQYF. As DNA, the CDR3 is TGTGCCAGCAGCTTGCAACAGGGTGGAACAGATACGCAGTATTTT.

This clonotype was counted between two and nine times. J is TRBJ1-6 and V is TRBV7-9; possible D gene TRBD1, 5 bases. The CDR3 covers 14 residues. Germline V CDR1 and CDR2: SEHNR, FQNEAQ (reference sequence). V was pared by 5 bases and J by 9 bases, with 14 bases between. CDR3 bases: TGTGCCAGCAGCACCAACAGGCGGGGTTCACCCCTCCACTTT. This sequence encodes CASSTNRRGSPLHF.

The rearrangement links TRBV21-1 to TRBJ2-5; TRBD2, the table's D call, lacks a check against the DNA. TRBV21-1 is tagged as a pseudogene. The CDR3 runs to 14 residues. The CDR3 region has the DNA TGTGCCAGCAGCGCGGGAGCCGTCGTGGAGACCCAGTACTTC. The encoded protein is CASSAGAVVETQYF.

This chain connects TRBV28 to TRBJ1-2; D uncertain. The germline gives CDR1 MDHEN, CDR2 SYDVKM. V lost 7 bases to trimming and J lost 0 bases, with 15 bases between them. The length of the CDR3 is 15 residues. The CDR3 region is CASIGGFSSNYGYTF. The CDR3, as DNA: TGTGCCAGCATCGGTGGTTTCTCCTCTAACTATGGCTACACCTTC.

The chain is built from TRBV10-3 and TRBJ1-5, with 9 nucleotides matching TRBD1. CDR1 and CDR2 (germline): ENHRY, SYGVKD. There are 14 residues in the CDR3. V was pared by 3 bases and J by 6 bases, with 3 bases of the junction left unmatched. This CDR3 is CAISEQGAGQPQHF. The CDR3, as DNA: TGTGCCATCAGTGAACAGGGGGCCGGTCAGCCCCAGCATTTT.

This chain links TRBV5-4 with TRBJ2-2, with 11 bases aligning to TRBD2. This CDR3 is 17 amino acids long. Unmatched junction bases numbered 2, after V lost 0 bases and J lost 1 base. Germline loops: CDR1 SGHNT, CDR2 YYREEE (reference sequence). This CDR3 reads CASSLVAGGRNTGELFF. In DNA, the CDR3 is TGTGCCAGCAGCTTGGTAGCGGGGGGGCGGAACACCGGGGAGCTGTTTTTT.

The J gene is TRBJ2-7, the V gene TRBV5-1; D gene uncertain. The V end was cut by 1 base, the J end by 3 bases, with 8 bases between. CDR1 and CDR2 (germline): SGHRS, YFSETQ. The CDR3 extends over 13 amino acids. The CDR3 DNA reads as TGCGCCAGCAGCTTGAGGGAATACTACGAGCAGTACTTC. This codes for CASSLREYYEQYF.